The entry below describes one T cell receptor (beta chain). The antigen remains undetermined. This sample was taken from a study of T cells in tuberculosis. Profiling relied on immunoSEQ multiplex PCR, and the TCRdb table lists in-frame clones only, not all of them. Counted here are 29,000 or so clones, 90% to 95% occurring once; the ten biggest clones make up around 7%. Germline-derived CDR1 and CDR2 are KGHSH and LQKENI. The CDR3 length is 15 residues. V shed 4 bases, J shed 0 bases, and the junction held 5 bases outside the gene matches. Whole-study findings and limits: Shorter CDR3-alpha in active tuberculosis partly drove smaller distances.

Described time point: new active TB diagnosis, blood taken before or within 7 days of starting treatment. The clonotype comes from an adult with tuberculosis. This chain joins TRBV18 and TRBJ1-1, with 7 bases lining up with TRBD1. The source material was PBMCs, sampled at tuberculosis diagnosis. CDR3 sequence: CASSRGQEMNTEAFF. CDR3 nucleotide sequence: TGTGCCAGCTCACGAGGACAGGAGATGAACACTGAAGCTTTCTTT.